The present entry profiles one TCR beta chain with its context. Its antigen remains unknown. Use of 60 Vbeta and 13 Jbeta primers characterized the PCR. The repertoire was sequenced with immunoSEQ multiplex PCR; TCRdb's copy has only in-frame clones and lacks some. This table holds approximately 180,000 clones, approximately 78% found once. This entry comes from a study of cytomegalovirus exposure and HLA in healthy donors. The overall study: The Caucasian-associated ancestry cluster held over 80% of roughly 370 genotyped donors. The study's findings and limits: A later analysis found that most CMV-associated TCR beta chains appeared HLA-restricted. The study designated 160 or so TCR beta chains cytomegalovirus-associated. An analysis was carried out at a later point. It showed that HLA-associated TCR beta chains were more clonally expanded than equally common non-associated chains.

The ends were cut back, 5 bases at V and 5 bases at J, with 13 bases in the middle. The CDR3 consists of 14 residues. CDR1 is SGHAT and CDR2 is FQNNGV in the germline V gene. This TCR was sampled from a woman in her 50s in good health and CMV-seropositive. The chain combines TRBV11-2 with TRBJ2-1; D is possibly TRBD2 (6 bases). Sequenced sample: PBMCs. CDR3 DNA: TGTGCCAGCAGCCTCGGGACTCAAGACAATGAGCAGTTCTTC. This encodes CASSLGTQDNEQFF.